This is a list of T cell receptor beta chains from one sample in a study of T cells expressing NK-cell markers. TCRdb reanalyzed the 5' RACE reads and collapses them to one entry per CDR3 protein, without DNA. In all, the sample yields about 390,000 distinct CDR3 sequences. Sequencing was done on a sample of blood T cells: a sorted CD56 or NKG2C T cell subset, CD4+ or CD8+ T cells, or bulk PBMC T cells (not recorded which). The receptor set was obtained from a woman between 50 and 59 years old in good health. Both conserved end residues are part of each CDR3.

v_call	j_call	cdr3_aa
TRBV7-9	TRBJ1-1	CASSFLTGEAFF
TRBV4-2	TRBJ2-1	CASSQRLGPNYNEQFF
TRBV12-3/TRBV12-4	TRBJ2-2	CASRVTGNTGELFF
TRBV12-3/TRBV12-4	TRBJ1-4	CASSLPGMGEKLFF
TRBV4-1	TRBJ2-4	CASSQEGGWMGKNIQYF
TRBV7-8	TRBJ2-7	CASSLKGPYEQYF
TRBV5-1	TRBJ1-1	CASRHGTGATNTEAFF
TRBV18	TRBJ1-4	CASLLTGATNEKLFF
TRBV20-1	TRBJ2-5	CSATPVQRDQETQYF
TRBV15	TRBJ2-1	CATSRVVSRSEQFF
TRBV5-1	TRBJ2-6	CASGGWTASSGANVLTF
TRBV24-1	TRBJ2-1	CATSHGVVGGEQFF
TRBV3-1	TRBJ1-1	CASAGQGNTEAFF
TRBV15	TRBJ2-2	CATRILTDFTGELFF
TRBV11-3	TRBJ1-4	CASSLGTALLATNEKLFF
TRBV12-3/TRBV12-4	TRBJ2-2	CASRRTGGSPTGELFF
TRBV6-1	TRBJ2-1	CASSEGWWTSGGDEQFF
TRBV29-1	TRBJ2-3	CSVGTGGDTQYF
TRBV5-1	TRBJ2-3	CASSRGLALTDTQYF
TRBV27	TRBJ1-2	CASSFRDALGGYTF
TRBV6-1	TRBJ1-1	CASSWGRASTEAFF
TRBV7-9	TRBJ1-2	CASSLSREGGYTF
TRBV30	TRBJ1-1	CAWRISGSGTEAFF
TRBV7-2	TRBJ2-7	CASSAQNEQYF
TRBV20-1	TRBJ2-2	CSARDGRSVTGELFF
TRBV4-1	TRBJ1-5	CASSQDVEGGNQPQHF
TRBV12-3/TRBV12-4	TRBJ1-5	CASSRLPGVRHF
TRBV7-2	TRBJ2-1	CASSYPGGGQFF
TRBV12-3/TRBV12-4	TRBJ1-1	CASSSKVVTEAFF
TRBV2	TRBJ2-1	CASSLGLFEQFF
TRBV19	TRBJ2-1	CASSIGDISYNEQFF
TRBV6-1	TRBJ2-3	CASRGGRSDTQYF
TRBV27	TRBJ1-6	CASRDSSYNSPLHF
TRBV12-3/TRBV12-4	TRBJ2-4	CASSSHGLAKNIQYF
TRBV12-3/TRBV12-4	TRBJ1-2	CASSRLGGAGGYTF
TRBV12-3/TRBV12-4	TRBJ1-5	CASRKGTGNQPQHF
TRBV20-1	TRBJ2-1	CSAREEGGDTLNEQFF
TRBV20-1	TRBJ2-2	CSARIQGNTGELFF
TRBV2	TRBJ2-7	CASSWRGSYEQYF
TRBV4-1	TRBJ2-5	CASSPQIGTRQETQYF
TRBV12-3/TRBV12-4	TRBJ1-6	CASSSGGSPLHF
TRBV29-1	TRBJ2-7	CSAAGGSEQYF
TRBV7-8	TRBJ2-1	CASLRDSLSYNEQFF
TRBV2	TRBJ2-2	CASRLTRTGGELFF
TRBV6-5	TRBJ2-2	CASSYRLATGELFF
TRBV7-3	TRBJ2-6	CASSFGGANVLTF
TRBV27	TRBJ2-5	CASSLSIGNQETQYF
TRBV28	TRBJ2-7	CASTWGGGPLYF
TRBV4-2	TRBJ1-6	CASSQVVGTGDSPLHF
TRBV29-1	TRBJ1-1	CSATTGSGTEAFF
TRBV15	TRBJ2-3	CATSRDLTVSVDTQYF
TRBV3-1	TRBJ2-4	CASSQVARFGKNIQYF
TRBV29-1	TRBJ2-5	CSVVPGGRSQETQYF
TRBV10-3	TRBJ1-1	CAISQQGENTEAFF